A single sample gave rise to the 5 T cell receptor beta chains below, sequenced in a study of response to subunit inactivated influenza vaccine. TCRdb re-derived calls from the RT-PCR reads in MiXCR, one entry per CDR3 protein. The sample includes 500,000 or so distinct CDR3 sequences, 16% of them seen just once. The starting material was CD4+ T cells sorted from PBMCs, obtained roughly 24 months after vaccination. The receptors originated from a man aged 50-75 years who received an inactivated influenza vaccine.

The sample holds many counts of this clonotype. This chain connects TRBV27 to TRBJ2-4; 9 bases line up with TRBD1. V was clipped by 7 bases and J by 8 bases; unmatched bases: 6. There are 13 residues in the CDR3. From germline, CDR1 is MNHEY and CDR2 SMNVEV (reference sequence). The CDR3 DNA reads as TGTGCCAGCAAACGACAGGGGGAGCACATTCAGTACTTC. Translated, it gives CASKRQGEHIQYF.

This clonotype was counted only a few times. V is TRBV9 and J is TRBJ2-3, with 14 positions matching TRBD2. This CDR3 has 19 residues. After removal of 4 bases from V and 3 bases from J, the junction contained 13 bases not matched to a gene. Germline loops: CDR1 SGDLS, CDR2 YYNGEE. The DNA of the CDR3 is TGTGCCAGCAGCCTTACACATGGGACTAGCGGGAGAAGGACAGATACGCAGTATTTT. Translating it yields CASSLTHGTSGRRTDTQYF.

This clonotype was observed once. V and J are TRBV6-5 and TRBJ1-1; 7 positions agree with TRBD1. The CDR3 is 17 amino acids. CDR1 is MNHEY, CDR2 SVGAGI, per germline. The junction had 11 bases not matched to a gene; V was cut back by 2 bases and J by 2 bases. The CDR3 is CASSYPRDRRHNTEAFF. The CDR3 bases are TGTGCCAGCAGTTACCCAAGGGACAGAAGACACAACACTGAAGCTTTCTTT.

This clonotype showed up just a few times. The rearrangement joins TRBV19 to TRBJ2-7; the D gene could be TRBD1 or TRBD2 (5 bases each). Germline CDR1 LNHDA, CDR2 SQIVND (reference sequence). The CDR3 is 15 residues long. V gave up 5 bases and J gave up 0 bases, with 14 bases separating them. The CDR3 bases are TGTGCCAGTAGTTCCGGGGACGGTATCTCCTACGAGCAGTACTTC. This codes for CASSSGDGISYEQYF.

This clonotype was counted only a few times. The rearrangement joins TRBV10-3 to TRBJ2-7; TRBD1 matches 12 bases. There are 15 residues in the CDR3. Germline values: CDR1 ENHRY, CDR2 SYGVKD. The J segment lost 3 bases and the V segment lost 6 bases, leaving 6 bases of the junction unmatched. CDR3 loop: CAISQGQGAVYEQYF. The CDR3 DNA follows: TGTGCCATCAGCCAGGGACAGGGGGCAGTCTACGAGCAGTACTTC.